Below are 14 T cell receptor beta chains sequenced from a single sample in a study of radiation and T cells in renal cell carcinoma. Assay used: immunoSEQ multiplex PCR; TCRdb lists only in-frame clones, some missing. The sample has about 73,000 clones, over 80% seen once. The sample's time point: blood 4 weeks post-SBRT, at nephrectomy. The treatment is: 15 Gy SBRT to primary tumor, nephrectomy 4 weeks later. The sequenced sample was blood, obtained from a patient whose treatment included radiotherapy and nephrectomy. The receptor set was obtained from a woman between 55 and 75 years old with renal cell carcinoma.

The J gene is TRBJ2-2, the V gene TRBV4-3; 9 bases map to TRBD2. CDR3 length: 14 amino acids. The germline gives CDR1 LGHNA, CDR2 YSLEER. V shed 3 bases, J shed 6 bases, and the junction held 2 bases outside the gene matches. The chain's CDR3 is CASSQVAGAGELFF. The CDR3 DNA follows: TGCGCCAGCAGCCAGGTAGCGGGAGCCGGGGAGCTGTTTTTT.

The J gene is TRBJ1-3, the V gene TRBV7-2; 7 positions agree with TRBD1. Trimming cost V 5 bases and J 4 bases; bases outside gene matches: 11. The length of the CDR3 is 16 residues. Per the germline V gene, CDR1 is SGHTA and CDR2 is FQGNSA. CDR3 in DNA: TGTGCCAGCAGCAAGGACAGGTCGAGATCCGGAAACACCATATATTTT. Translated: CASSKDRSRSGNTIYF.

The gene calls are TRBV6-5 and TRBJ2-7, with 9 bases fitting TRBD1. CDR1 is MNHEY, CDR2 SVGAGI, per germline. This CDR3 is 15 amino acids long. The V segment lost 6 bases and the J segment 6 bases; nucleotides outside the gene matches: 12. This CDR3 is CASSLQGQGIGEQYF. The CDR3 region has the DNA TGTGCCAGCAGCCTACAAGGACAGGGGATCGGCGAGCAGTACTTC.

This clone showed up just a few times. This rearrangement joins TRBV5-4 to TRBJ2-2; 9 bases map to TRBD1. Unmatched junction bases numbered 4, after V lost 2 bases and J lost 5 bases. CDR3 length: 15 residues. The germline V gene encodes CDR1 SGHNT and CDR2 YYREEE (reference sequence). The CDR3 reads CASSFKQGATGELFF. The CDR3 DNA sequence: TGTGCCAGCAGCTTTAAACAGGGGGCGACCGGGGAGCTGTTTTTT.

The chain recombines TRBV21-1 with TRBJ2-1. TRBV21-1 is designated a pseudogene. The CDR3 has 15 residues. This chain's CDR3 is CASSRFLETYNEQFF. DNA for the CDR3: TGTGCCAGCAGCCGCTTTTTGGAAACCTACAATGAGCAGTTCTTC.

The CDR3 sequence is CASSRTGSPLHF. CDR3 nucleotides: TGTGCCAGCAGTCGAACGGGTTCACCCCTCCACTTT. The chain employs TRBV6-6 and TRBJ1-6; D gene unclear. Between the trimmed V and J ends, which lost 5 bases and 9 bases, there was a span of 8 bases. Germline CDR1 and CDR2: MNHNY and SVGAGI (reference sequence). The CDR3 sequence is 12 residues long.

V and J are TRBV30 and TRBJ2-3; 13 nucleotides align to TRBD2. The CDR3 loop spans 16 amino acids. J lost 3 bases, V lost 5 bases, and 8 bases had no gene match. Germline V gene sequence: CDR1 GTSNPN, CDR2 SVGIG (reference sequence). Written as DNA, the CDR3 is TGTGCCTGGGACCCTCGGACTAGCGGGAGTACAGATACGCAGTATTTT. Amino acids: CAWDPRTSGSTDTQYF.

This clone was seen just once. The chain carries TRBV27 and TRBJ2-1; possibly TRBD2 for D (6 bases). Trimming left V 7 bases short and J 7 bases short, with 20 bases between. The CDR3 length is 15 residues. Germline values: CDR1 MNHEY, CDR2 SMNVEV (reference sequence). CDR3 amino acids: CASMLTRGLINEQFF. The CDR3 DNA sequence: TGTGCCAGCATGTTGACTAGGGGATTAATTAATGAGCAGTTCTTC.

This chain uses TRBV2 with TRBJ1-1; D ambiguous. CDR3 size: 11 residues. The V and J ends lost 4 bases and 5 bases respectively, with 5 bases between them. The germline V gene encodes CDR1 SNHLY and CDR2 FYNNEI. The chain's CDR3 is CASSGTTEAFF. The CDR3 nucleotides read TGTGCCAGCAGTGGGACGACTGAAGCTTTCTTT.

The chain carries TRBV15 and TRBJ2-2; a weak D match, TRBD1 (6 bases). V was clipped by 1 base and J by 5 bases, with 8 bases between them. Germline loops: CDR1 LNHNV, CDR2 YYDKDF (reference sequence). This CDR3 has 14 amino acids. In DNA form, the CDR3 reads TGTGCCACCAGCAGAGTAACAGGGACCGGGGAGCTGTTTTTT. Its translation is CATSRVTGTGELFF.

The J gene is TRBJ2-5, the V gene TRBV20-1; maybe TRBD2 (5 bases). Germline lookup yields CDR1 DFQATT and CDR2 SNEGSKA (reference sequence). V lost 8 bases to trimming and J lost 4 bases, with 8 bases between them. The CDR3 extends over 10 amino acids. The CDR3 sequence is CSWAGETQYF. The CDR3 DNA is TGCAGTTGGGCGGGAGAGACCCAGTACTTC.

The chain employs TRBV28 and TRBJ2-1, with 7 bases identical to TRBD1. The CDR3 spans 14 residues. J gave up 8 bases and V 5 bases, and 9 bases lay outside the gene matches. Germline-derived CDR1 and CDR2 are MDHEN and SYDVKM. CDR3: CASSPPTGIDEQFF. The CDR3 nucleotides are TGTGCCAGCAGTCCTCCGACAGGGATCGATGAGCAGTTCTTC.

The count of this clone is one. The chain employs TRBV5-1 and TRBJ2-6; TRBD2 is a possible D gene (5 bases). The V and J ends lost 0 bases and 12 bases respectively, with 10 bases between them. Germline-derived CDR1 and CDR2 are SGHRS and YFSETQ. The length of the CDR3 is 13 residues. Written as DNA, the CDR3 is TGCGCCAGCAGCTTGGCCGGACGGGGCGTCCTGACTTTC. Translating it yields CASSLAGRGVLTF.

This chain uses TRBV5-5 with TRBJ2-7; TRBD2 matches at 10 bases. The CDR3 runs to 15 residues. Per germline, CDR1 SGHKS and CDR2 YYEKEE (reference sequence). Trimming took 4 bases from V and 5 from J; bases not matched to a gene: 9. For the CDR3, the DNA is TGTGCCAGCAGCGTGCTAGCGGGGGTATGGAACGAGCAGTACTTC. Translating gives CASSVLAGVWNEQYF.